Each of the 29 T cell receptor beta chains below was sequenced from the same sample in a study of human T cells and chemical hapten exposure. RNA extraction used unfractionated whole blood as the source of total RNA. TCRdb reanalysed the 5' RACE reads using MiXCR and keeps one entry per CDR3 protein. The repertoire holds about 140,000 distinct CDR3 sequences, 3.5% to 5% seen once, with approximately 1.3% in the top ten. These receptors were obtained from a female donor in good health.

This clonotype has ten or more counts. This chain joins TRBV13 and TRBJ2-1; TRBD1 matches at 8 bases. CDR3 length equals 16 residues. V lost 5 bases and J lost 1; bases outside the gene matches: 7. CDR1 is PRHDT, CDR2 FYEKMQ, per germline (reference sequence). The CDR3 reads CASSPPGGQSYNEQFF. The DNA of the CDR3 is TGTGCCAGCAGCCCCCCAGGGGGCCAATCCTACAATGAGCAGTTCTTC. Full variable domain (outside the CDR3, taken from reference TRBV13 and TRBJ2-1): AAGVIQSPRHLIKEKRETATLKCYPIPRHDTVYWYQQGPGQDPQFLISFYEKMQSDKGSIPDRFSAQQFSDYHSELNMSSLELGDSALYFCASSPPGGQSYNEQFFGPGTRLTVL.

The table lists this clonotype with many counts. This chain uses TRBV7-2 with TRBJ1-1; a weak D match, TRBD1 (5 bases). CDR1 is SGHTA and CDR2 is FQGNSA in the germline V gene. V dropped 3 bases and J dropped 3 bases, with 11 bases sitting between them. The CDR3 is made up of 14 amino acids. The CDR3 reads CASSLVTGDTEAFF. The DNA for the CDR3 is TGTGCCAGCAGCTTGGTCACAGGAGACACTGAAGCTTTCTTT.

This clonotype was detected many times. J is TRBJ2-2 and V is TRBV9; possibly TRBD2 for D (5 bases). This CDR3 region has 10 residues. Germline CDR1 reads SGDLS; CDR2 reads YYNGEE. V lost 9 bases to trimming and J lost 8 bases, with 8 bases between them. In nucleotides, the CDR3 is TGTGCCACAGCGGAGGGGGAGCTGTTTTTT. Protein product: CATAEGELFF.

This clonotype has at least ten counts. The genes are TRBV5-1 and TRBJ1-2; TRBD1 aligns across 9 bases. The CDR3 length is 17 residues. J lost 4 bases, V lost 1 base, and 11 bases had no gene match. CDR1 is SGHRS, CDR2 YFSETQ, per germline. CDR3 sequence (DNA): TGCGCCAGCAGCTTGCAGGGACAGGGTTTTTCAGCCTATGGCTACACCTTC. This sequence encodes CASSLQGQGFSAYGYTF.

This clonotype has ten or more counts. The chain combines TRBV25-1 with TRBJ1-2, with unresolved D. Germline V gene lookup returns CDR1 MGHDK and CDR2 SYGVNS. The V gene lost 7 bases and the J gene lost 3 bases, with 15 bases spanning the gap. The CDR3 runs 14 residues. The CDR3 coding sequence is TGTGCCAGCACTCCCCTGGGGATCGACTATGGCTACACCTTC. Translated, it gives CASTPLGIDYGYTF.

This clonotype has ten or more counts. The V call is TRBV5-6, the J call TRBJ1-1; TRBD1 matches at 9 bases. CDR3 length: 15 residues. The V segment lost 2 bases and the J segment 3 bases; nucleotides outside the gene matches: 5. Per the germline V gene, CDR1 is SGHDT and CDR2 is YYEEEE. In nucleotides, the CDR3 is TGTGCCAGCAGCTTTAGGGACAGGGTATACACTGAAGCTTTCTTT. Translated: CASSFRDRVYTEAFF.

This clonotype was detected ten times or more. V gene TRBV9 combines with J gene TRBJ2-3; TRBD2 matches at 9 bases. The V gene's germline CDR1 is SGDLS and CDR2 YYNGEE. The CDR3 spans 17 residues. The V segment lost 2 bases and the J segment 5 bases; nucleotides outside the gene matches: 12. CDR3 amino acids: CASSVGPRGGLGDTQYF. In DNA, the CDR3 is TGTGCCAGCAGCGTGGGCCCGCGGGGGGGCCTGGGAGATACGCAGTATTTT. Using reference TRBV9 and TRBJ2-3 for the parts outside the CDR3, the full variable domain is DSGVTQTPKHLITATGQRVTLRCSPRSGDLSVYWYQQSLDQGLQFLIQYYNGEERAKGNILERFSAQQFPDLHSELNLSSLELGDSALYFCASSVGPRGGLGDTQYFGPGTRLTVL.

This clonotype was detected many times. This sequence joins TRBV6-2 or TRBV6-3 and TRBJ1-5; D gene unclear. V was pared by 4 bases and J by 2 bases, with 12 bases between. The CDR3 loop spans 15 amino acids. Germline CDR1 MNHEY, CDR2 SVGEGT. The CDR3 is CASSSPLDGNQPQHF. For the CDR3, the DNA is TGTGCCAGCAGTTCCCCGCTAGACGGCAATCAGCCCCAGCATTTT.

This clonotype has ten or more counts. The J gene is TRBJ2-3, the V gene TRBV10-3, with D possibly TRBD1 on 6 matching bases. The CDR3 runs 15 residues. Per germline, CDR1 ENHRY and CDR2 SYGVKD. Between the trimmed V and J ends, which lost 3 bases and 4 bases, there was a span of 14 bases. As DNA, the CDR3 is TGTGCCATCAGTGAATCGGTCAGGGGTGCAGATACGCAGTATTTT. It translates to CAISESVRGADTQYF.

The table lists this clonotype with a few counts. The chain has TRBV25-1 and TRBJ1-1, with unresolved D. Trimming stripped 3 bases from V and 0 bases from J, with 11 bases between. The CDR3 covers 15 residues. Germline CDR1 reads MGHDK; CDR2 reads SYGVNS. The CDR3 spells CASSEGSTLNTEAFF. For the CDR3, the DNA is TGTGCCAGCAGTGAGGGGTCAACTTTGAACACTGAAGCTTTCTTT.

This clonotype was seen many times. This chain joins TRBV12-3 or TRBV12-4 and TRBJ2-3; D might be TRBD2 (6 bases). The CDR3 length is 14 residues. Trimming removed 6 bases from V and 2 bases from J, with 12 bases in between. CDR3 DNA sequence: TGTGCCAGCAGCCTTAGCGGAGCCACAGATACGCAGTATTTT. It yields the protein CASSLSGATDTQYF.

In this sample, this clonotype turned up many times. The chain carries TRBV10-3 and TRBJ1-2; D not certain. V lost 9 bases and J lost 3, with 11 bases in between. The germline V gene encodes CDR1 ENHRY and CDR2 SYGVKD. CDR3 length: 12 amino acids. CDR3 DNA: TGTGCCATATCGTTGGACGACTATGGCTACACCTTC. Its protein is CAISLDDYGYTF.

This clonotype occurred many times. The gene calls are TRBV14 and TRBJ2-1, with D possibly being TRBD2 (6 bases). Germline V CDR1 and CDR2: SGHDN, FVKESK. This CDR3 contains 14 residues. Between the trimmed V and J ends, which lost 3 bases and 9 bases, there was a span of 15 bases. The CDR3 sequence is CASSHTPTSIEQFF. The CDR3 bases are TGTGCCAGCAGCCATACACCCACTAGCATTGAGCAGTTCTTC.

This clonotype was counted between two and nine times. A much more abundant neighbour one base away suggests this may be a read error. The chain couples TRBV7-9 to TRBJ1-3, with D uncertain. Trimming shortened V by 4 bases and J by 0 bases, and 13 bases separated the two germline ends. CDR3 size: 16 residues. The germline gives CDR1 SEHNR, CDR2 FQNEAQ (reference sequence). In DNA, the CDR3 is TGTGCCAGCAGCTCACCGCGGGGTTGCTCTGGAAACACCATATATTTT. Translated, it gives CASSSPRGCSGNTIYF.

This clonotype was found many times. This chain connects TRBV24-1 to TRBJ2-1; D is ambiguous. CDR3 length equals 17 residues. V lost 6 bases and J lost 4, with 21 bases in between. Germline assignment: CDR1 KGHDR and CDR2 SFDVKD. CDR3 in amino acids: CATSPGLPDNQYNEQFF. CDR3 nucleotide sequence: TGTGCCACCAGTCCCGGCCTCCCAGATAACCAGTACAATGAGCAGTTCTTC.

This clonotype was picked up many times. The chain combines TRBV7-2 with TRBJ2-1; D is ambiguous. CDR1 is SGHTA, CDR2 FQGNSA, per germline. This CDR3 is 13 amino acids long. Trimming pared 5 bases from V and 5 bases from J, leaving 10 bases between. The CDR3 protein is CASSRRSDNEQFF. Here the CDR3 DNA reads TGTGCCAGCAGCCGCCGAAGTGACAATGAGCAGTTCTTC.

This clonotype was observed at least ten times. CDR3 coding DNA: TGTGCCAGCAGTGAAGAGGCGGGCGGAGGCAATCAGCCCCAGCATTTT. Translated: CASSEEAGGGNQPQHF. The V and J genes are TRBV6-1 and TRBJ1-5, with no clear D. Germline V CDR1 and CDR2: MNHNS, SASEGT. The CDR3 is made up of 16 amino acids. The ends were cut back, 1 base at V and 2 bases at J, with 12 bases in the middle.

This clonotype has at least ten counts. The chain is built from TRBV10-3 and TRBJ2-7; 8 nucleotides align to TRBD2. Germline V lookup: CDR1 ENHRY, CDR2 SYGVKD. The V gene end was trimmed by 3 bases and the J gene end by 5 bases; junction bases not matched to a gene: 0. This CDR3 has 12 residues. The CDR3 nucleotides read TGTGCCATCAGTGAACTAGCGGACGAGCAGTACTTC. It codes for CAISELADEQYF.

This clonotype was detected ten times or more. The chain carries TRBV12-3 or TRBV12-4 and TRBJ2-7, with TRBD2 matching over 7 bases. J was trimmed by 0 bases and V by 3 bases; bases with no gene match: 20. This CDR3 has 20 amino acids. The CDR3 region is CASSLCSLVGFWTSSYEQYF. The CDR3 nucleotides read TGTGCCAGCAGTTTGTGTTCTCTGGTTGGATTCTGGACTAGCTCCTACGAGCAGTACTTC.

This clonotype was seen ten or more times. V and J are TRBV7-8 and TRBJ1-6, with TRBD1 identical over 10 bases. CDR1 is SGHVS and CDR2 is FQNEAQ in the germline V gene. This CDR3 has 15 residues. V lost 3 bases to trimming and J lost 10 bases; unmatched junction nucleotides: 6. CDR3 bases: TGTGCCAGCAGCTTGGCAGGGACAGGGGCATCACCCCTCCACTTT. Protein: CASSLAGTGASPLHF. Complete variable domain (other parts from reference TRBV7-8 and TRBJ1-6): GAGVSQSPRYKVAKRGQDVALRCDPISGHVSLFWYQQALGQGPEFLTYFQNEAQLDKSGLPSDRFFAERPEGSVSTLKIQRTQQEDSAVYLCASSLAGTGASPLHFGNGTRLTVT.

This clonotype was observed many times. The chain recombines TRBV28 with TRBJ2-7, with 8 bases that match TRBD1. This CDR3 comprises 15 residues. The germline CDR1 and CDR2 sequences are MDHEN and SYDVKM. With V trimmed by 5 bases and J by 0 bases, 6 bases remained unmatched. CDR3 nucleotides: TGTGCCAGCAGTACACAGGGGGAAAGCTCCTACGAGCAGTACTTC. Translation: CASSTQGESSYEQYF.

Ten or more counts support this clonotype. The CDR3 sequence: CSVDRNTEAFF. The CDR3 coding sequence is TGCAGCGTTGACAGGAACACTGAAGCTTTCTTT. This chain joins TRBV29-1 and TRBJ1-1; D call uncertain. CDR3 length: 11 residues. The V gene lost 3 bases and the J gene lost 1 base, with 3 bases spanning the gap. Germline CDR1 SQVTM, CDR2 ANQGSEA.

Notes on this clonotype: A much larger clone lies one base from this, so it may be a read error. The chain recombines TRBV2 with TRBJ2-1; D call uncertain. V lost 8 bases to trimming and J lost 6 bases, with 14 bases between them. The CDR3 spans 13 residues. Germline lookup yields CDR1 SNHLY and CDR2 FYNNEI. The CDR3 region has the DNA TGTGCCAGCTCGTCACGAGCAGGCAATGAGCAGTTCTTC. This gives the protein CASSSRAGNEQFF.

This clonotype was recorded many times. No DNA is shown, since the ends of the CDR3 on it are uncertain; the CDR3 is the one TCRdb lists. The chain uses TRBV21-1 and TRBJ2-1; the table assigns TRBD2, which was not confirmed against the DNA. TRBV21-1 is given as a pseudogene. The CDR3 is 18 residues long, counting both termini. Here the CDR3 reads CASSKVGGGTLSCNEQFF.

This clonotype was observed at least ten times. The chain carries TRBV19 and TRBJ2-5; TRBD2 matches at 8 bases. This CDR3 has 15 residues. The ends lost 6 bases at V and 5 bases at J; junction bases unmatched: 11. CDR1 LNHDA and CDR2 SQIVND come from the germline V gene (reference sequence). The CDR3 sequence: CASRGYGRGGETQYF. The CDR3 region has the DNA TGTGCCAGTAGAGGCTACGGGAGGGGAGGTGAGACCCAGTACTTC.

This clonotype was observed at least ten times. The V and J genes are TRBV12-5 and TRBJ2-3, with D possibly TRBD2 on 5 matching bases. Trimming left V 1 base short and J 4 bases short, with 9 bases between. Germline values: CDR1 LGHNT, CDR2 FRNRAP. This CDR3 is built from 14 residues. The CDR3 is CASGLGLASDTQYF. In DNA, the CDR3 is TGTGCTAGTGGTTTGGGGCTAGCTTCAGATACGCAGTATTTT.

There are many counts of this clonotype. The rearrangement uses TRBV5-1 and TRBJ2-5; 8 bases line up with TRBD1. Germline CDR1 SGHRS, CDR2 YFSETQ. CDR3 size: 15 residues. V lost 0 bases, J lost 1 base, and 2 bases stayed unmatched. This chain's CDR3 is CASSLAGTGQETQYF. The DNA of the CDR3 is TGCGCCAGCAGCTTGGCCGGGACAGGCCAAGAGACCCAGTACTTC. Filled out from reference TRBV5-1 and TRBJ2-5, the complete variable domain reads KAGVTQTPRYLIKTRGQQVTLSCSPISGHRSVSWYQQTPGQGLQFLFEYFSETQRNKGNFPGRFSGRQFSNSRSEMNVSTLELGDSALYLCASSLAGTGQETQYFGPGTRLLVL.

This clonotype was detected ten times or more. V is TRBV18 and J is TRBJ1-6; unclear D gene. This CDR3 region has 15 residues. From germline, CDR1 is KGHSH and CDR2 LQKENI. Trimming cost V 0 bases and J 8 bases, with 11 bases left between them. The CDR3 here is CASSPPNSGYSPLHF. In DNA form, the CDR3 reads TGTGCCAGCTCACCACCTAACAGTGGATATTCACCCCTCCACTTT. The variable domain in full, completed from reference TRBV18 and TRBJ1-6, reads NAGVMQNPRHLVRRRGQEARLRCSPMKGHSHVYWYRQLPEEGLKFMVYLQKENIIDESGMPKERFSAEFPKEGPSILRIQQVVRGDSAAYFCASSPPNSGYSPLHFGNGTRLTVT.

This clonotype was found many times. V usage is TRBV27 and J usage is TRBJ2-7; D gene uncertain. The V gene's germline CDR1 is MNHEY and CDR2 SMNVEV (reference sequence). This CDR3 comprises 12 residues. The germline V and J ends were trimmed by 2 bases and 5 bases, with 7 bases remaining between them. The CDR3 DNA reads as TGTGCCAGCAGTTTAGGTAGGCACGAGCAGTACTTC. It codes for CASSLGRHEQYF.